The 14 T cell receptor beta chains below come from one sample, sequenced in a study of blood T cell repertoires in COVID-19. Here immunoSEQ multiplex PCR was the method, and the copy in TCRdb shows in-frame clones only, minus some. The data hold tens of thousands of clones, with approximately 84% observed a single time. Sequencing used peripheral blood. These receptors all stem from a man between 60 and 70 years old with acute or convalescent COVID-19.

The gene calls are TRBV19 and TRBJ2-7, with 9 bases lining up with TRBD1. The V and J ends lost 6 bases and 3 bases, in that order; junction bases with no gene match: 6. The CDR3 covers 14 residues. Germline loops: CDR1 LNHDA, CDR2 SQIVND (reference sequence). The CDR3 region is CASRSTGGGYEQYF. DNA of the CDR3: TGTGCCAGTAGATCGACAGGGGGGGGCTACGAGCAGTACTTC.

CDR3: CAWSSGYNSPLHF. CDR3 nucleotides: TGTGCCTGGAGCTCGGGTTATAATTCACCCCTCCACTTT. The chain links TRBV30 to TRBJ1-6; no reliable D call. The CDR3 spans 13 residues. Trimming removed 3 bases at V and 4 bases at J, with 7 bases between. Germline-derived CDR1 and CDR2 are GTSNPN and SVGIG (reference sequence).

In its sample, this clone was seen a few times. V is TRBV5-5 and J is TRBJ2-1; TRBD2 matches at 11 bases. V was pared by 4 bases and J by 2 bases, with 2 bases of the junction left unmatched. The CDR3 is 15 residues long. Per germline, CDR1 SGHKS and CDR2 YYEKEE (reference sequence). DNA of the CDR3: TGTGCCAGCAGCGAACTAGCGGGGGCCTACAATGAGCAGTTCTTC. It yields the protein CASSELAGAYNEQFF. Full variable domain (outside the CDR3, taken from reference TRBV5-5 and TRBJ2-1): DAGVTQSPTHLIKTRGQQVTLRCSPISGHKSVSWYQQVLGQGPQFIFQYYEKEERGRGNFPDRFSARQFPNYSSELNVNALLLGDSALYLCASSELAGAYNEQFFGPGTRLTVL.

This chain joins TRBV30 and TRBJ2-2; tentative D call: TRBD1 (5 bases). Deletions cut 0 bases from V and 4 bases from J, with 12 bases between. The CDR3 totals 15 residues. Per germline, CDR1 GTSNPN and CDR2 SVGIG (reference sequence). The CDR3 region is CAWSVAGHLTGELFF. Here the CDR3 DNA reads TGTGCCTGGAGTGTGGCTGGACACCTCACCGGGGAGCTGTTTTTT.

The chain employs TRBV5-6 and TRBJ1-2; no definite D call. V was clipped by 3 bases and J by 1 base, with 7 bases between them. The CDR3 is made up of 13 amino acids. The germline V gene has CDR1 SGHDT and CDR2 YYEEEE. DNA of the CDR3: TGTGCCAGCAGCTCCGACAATAACTATGGCTACACCTTC. It yields the protein CASSSDNNYGYTF.

The chain combines TRBV2 with TRBJ2-3; D gene unclear. V shed 2 bases and J shed 3 bases, with 9 bases lying between them. This CDR3 spans 14 amino acids. CDR1 is SNHLY, CDR2 FYNNEI, per germline. The CDR3 nucleotides are TGTGCCAGCAGTGAACAGACTCGTACAGATACGCAGTATTTT. Its protein is CASSEQTRTDTQYF.

This clone occurred once. The chain uses TRBV6-1 and TRBJ1-2; D unclear. With 2 bases removed from V and 7 bases from J, the gap between germline ends came to 14 bases. The CDR3 length is 14 residues. The V gene's germline CDR1 is MNHNS and CDR2 SASEGT. The CDR3: CASSETAGSFGYTF. The DNA for the CDR3 is TGTGCCAGCAGTGAAACCGCGGGGAGCTTTGGCTACACCTTC.

The chain is built from TRBV19 and TRBJ2-5, with TRBD2 matching 8 bases. The CDR3 runs to 14 residues. Germline V lookup: CDR1 LNHDA, CDR2 SQIVND (reference sequence). V dropped 3 bases and J dropped 4; count of bases not matched to a gene: 4. The CDR3 DNA reads TGTGCCAGTAGTATTGGCCGGGGGGGAGAGACCCAGTACTTC. This encodes CASSIGRGGETQYF.

V is TRBV20-1 and J is TRBJ2-1; possibly TRBD1 for D (6 bases). Between the trimmed V and J ends, which lost 3 bases and 6 bases, there was a span of 6 bases. This CDR3 has 11 residues. The germline CDR1 and CDR2 sequences are DFQATT and SNEGSKA (reference sequence). The CDR3: CSARDSNEQFF. Written as DNA, the CDR3 is TGCAGTGCTAGGGACAGCAATGAGCAGTTCTTC.

The V call is TRBV10-3, the J call TRBJ1-3; D uncertain. Trimming left V 10 bases short and J 6 bases short, with 10 bases between. CDR3 length equals 11 residues. Germline CDR1 is ENHRY and CDR2 is SYGVKD. The CDR3 nucleotides are TGTGCCACCAGACAAGAAAACACCATATATTTT. Translation gives CATRQENTIYF.

CDR3 bases: TGTGCCAGCAGCCCCTGGCCCATTAATAACTATGGCTACACCTTC. This sequence encodes CASSPWPINNYGYTF. V is TRBV5-6 and J is TRBJ1-2; D is undetermined. The CDR3 contains 15 residues. The germline V gene has CDR1 SGHDT and CDR2 YYEEEE. V lost 4 bases and J lost 1, with 14 bases in between.

This clone was seen more than once but under ten times. The CDR3 DNA reads TGTGCCAGCAGTACAGGAGGGCACGAGCAGTACTTC. Amino acids: CASSTGGHEQYF. The chain employs TRBV6-1 and TRBJ2-7; D perhaps matches TRBD2 (6 bases). Germline V gene sequence: CDR1 MNHNS, CDR2 SASEGT. V gave up 5 bases and J gave up 5 bases, with 10 bases separating them. This CDR3 comprises 12 residues.

The chain employs TRBV12-3 or TRBV12-4 and TRBJ1-2; a possible D gene is TRBD1 (6 bases). The CDR3 is 13 residues long. The V end was cut by 6 bases, the J end by 8 bases, with 16 bases between. This CDR3 is CASSSGTQTGYTF. CDR3 nucleotides: TGTGCCAGCAGCTCCGGGACACAGACCGGCTACACCTTC.

This clone has only one observation. This CDR3 is CASSPDRANTGELFF. The CDR3 region has the DNA TGTGCCAGCTCACCGGACAGAGCGAACACCGGGGAGCTGTTTTTT. The V gene is TRBV18, the J gene TRBJ2-2; weak D call: TRBD1 (6 bases). This CDR3 has 15 residues. V was clipped by 3 bases and J by 0 bases, with 8 bases between them. Germline CDR1 reads KGHSH; CDR2 reads LQKENI.